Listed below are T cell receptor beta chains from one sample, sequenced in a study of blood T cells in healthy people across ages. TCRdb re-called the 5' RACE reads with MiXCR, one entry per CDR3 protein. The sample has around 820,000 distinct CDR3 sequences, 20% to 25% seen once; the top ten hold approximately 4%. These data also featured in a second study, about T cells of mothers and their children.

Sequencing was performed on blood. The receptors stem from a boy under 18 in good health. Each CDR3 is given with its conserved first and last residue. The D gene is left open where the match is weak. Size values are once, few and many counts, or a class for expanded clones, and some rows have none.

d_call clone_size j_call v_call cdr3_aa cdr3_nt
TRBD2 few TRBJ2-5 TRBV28 CASSLWLAGNETQYF TGTGCCAGCAGCCTGTGGCTAGCGGGAAACGAGACCCAGTACTTC
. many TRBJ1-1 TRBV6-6 CASSYSENTEAFF TGTGCCAGCAGTTACTCAGAGAACACTGAAGCTTTCTTT
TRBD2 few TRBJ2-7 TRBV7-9 CASSPRAGASSYEQYF TGTGCCAGCAGCCCTCGGGCGGGAGCCAGCTCCTACGAGCAGTACTTC
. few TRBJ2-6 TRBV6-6 CASRVPSGANVLTF TGTGCCAGCAGAGTCCCCTCTGGGGCCAACGTCCTGACTTTC
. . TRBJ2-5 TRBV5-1 CASSSGHAETQYF TGCGCCAGCAGCTCAGGACATGCTGAGACCCAGTACTTC
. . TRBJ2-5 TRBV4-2 CASSRTGPETQYF TGTGCCAGCAGCCGCACAGGGCCAGAGACCCAGTACTTC
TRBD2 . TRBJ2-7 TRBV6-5 CASSYSPGRAYEQYF TGTGCCAGCAGTTACTCGCCAGGGAGGGCCTACGAGCAGTACTTC
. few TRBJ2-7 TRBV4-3 CASSQGTASLYEQYF TGCGCCAGCAGCCAAGGTACCGCCAGCTTATACGAGCAGTACTTC
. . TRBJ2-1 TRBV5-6 CASSLERSSSYNEQFF TGTGCCAGCAGCTTGGAGAGGTCTAGCTCCTACAATGAGCAGTTCTTC
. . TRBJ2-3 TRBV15 CATSRDGQVTDTQYF TGTGCCACCAGCAGAGATGGGCAAGTCACAGATACGCAGTATTTT